The clone carrying this TCR beta chain has a single count. Its antigen is unknown. CD45RO-negative CD8 cells positively selected for CCR7 made up the naive population, which excluded terminally differentiated effector memory CD45RA+ cells. Donors had no recently reported acute infections or vaccinations and were HIV-negative. V was cut by 2 bases and J by 10 bases, with 18 bases left in between. CDR1 and CDR2 (germline): MNHEY, SMNVEV (reference sequence). The CDR3 spans 14 residues. Each sorted subset replicate got 200 ng genomic DNA, tens of thousands of genomes. The protocol was immunoSEQ multiplex PCR, while the TCRdb copy is restricted to in-frame clones and leaves out a portion. Of 750,000 to 1,000,000 clones detected, approximately 92% appear once; the ten largest clones hold approximately 25%. These data belong to a study of shared clonotypes between healthy human individuals. General study points: When naive CD4 clonotypes were compared across a few donors, 4% to 5.5% were shared. Genetic and exposure-history diversity was limited by the few donors.

The sample taken for sequencing was naive CD8+ T cells sorted from blood. This rearrangement joins TRBV27 to TRBJ2-7, with D maybe TRBD1 (6 bases). The source of this sequence is a man aged 25 to 45 in good health. The CDR3 reads CASSLGGGSKAQYF. The CDR3 DNA reads as TGTGCCAGCAGTTTAGGTGGGGGCTCCAAAGCTCAGTACTTC.